This TCR beta chain was observed in a study of Ad26.COV2.S vaccination and SARS-CoV-2 variants. Overall study results and limits: Recipients of either vaccine or placebo displayed similar breadth of non-spike TCRs. Total T cell responses, in the TCR breadth and depth analyses, may have been underestimated. Following vaccination, spike-specific CD8+ and CD4+ T cell responses reportedly exhibited substantial breadth.

This clone was seen more than once but under ten times. The antigen remains unidentified. There are 12 residues in the CDR3. Trimming pared 5 bases from V and 4 bases from J, leaving 7 bases between. Repertoires were generated with immunoSEQ multiplex PCR, while TCRdb's copy carries only in-frame clones and drops some. The sample yields 180,000 or so clones, around 85% seen once. The sequencing used peripheral blood, collected after recovery from COVID-19. This chain connects TRBV12-3 or TRBV12-4 to TRBJ2-3; D is unresolved. The receptor was isolated from a human donor who had recovered from COVID-19. The CDR3: CASSGSPDTQYF. CDR3 sequence (DNA): TGTGCCAGCAGTGGTTCCCCAGATACGCAGTATTTT.